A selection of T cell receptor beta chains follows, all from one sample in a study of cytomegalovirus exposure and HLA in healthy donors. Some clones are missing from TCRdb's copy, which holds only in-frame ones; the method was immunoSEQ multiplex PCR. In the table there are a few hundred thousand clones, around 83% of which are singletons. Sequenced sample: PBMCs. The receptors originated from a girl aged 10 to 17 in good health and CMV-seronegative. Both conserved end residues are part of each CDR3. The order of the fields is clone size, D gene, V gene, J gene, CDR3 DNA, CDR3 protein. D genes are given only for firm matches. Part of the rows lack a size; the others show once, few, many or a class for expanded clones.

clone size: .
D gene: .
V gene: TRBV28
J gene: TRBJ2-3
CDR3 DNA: TGTGCCAGCAGGGGAGCGGGTACTTACACAGATACGCAGTATTTT
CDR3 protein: CASRGAGTYTDTQYF

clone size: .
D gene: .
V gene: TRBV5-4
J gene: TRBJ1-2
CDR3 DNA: TGTGCCAGCAGCTTGTACTCGGTCGTAGATGGCTACACCTTC
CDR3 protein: CASSLYSVVDGYTF

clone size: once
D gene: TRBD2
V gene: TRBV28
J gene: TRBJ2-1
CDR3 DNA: TGTGCCAGCAGTTCCTATGGTGGGGGGGTTGGATCCTACAATGAGCAGTTCTTC
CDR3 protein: CASSSYGGGVGSYNEQFF

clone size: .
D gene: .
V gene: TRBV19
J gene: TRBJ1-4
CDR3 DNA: TGTGCCAGTAAACAGGGCCAACGTAATGAAAAACTGTTTTTT
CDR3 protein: CASKQGQRNEKLFF

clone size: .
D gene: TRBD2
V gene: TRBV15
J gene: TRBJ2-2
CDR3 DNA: TGTGCCACCGGACTAGCCGGTTGGGAGCTGTTTTTT
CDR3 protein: CATGLAGWELFF

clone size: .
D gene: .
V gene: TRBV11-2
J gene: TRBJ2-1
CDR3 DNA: TGTGCCAGCAGCTTAGTAGGCGGGGACTCCTACAATGAGCAGTTCTTC
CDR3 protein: CASSLVGGDSYNEQFF

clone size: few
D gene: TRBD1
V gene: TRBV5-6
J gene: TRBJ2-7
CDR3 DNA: TGTGCCAGCAGCTTGCCCTTGGGGACAGGTGACTACGAGCAGTACTTC
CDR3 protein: CASSLPLGTGDYEQYF

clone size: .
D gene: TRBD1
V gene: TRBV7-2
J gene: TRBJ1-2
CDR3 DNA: TGTGCCAGCAGCCGGACAGGGGTAGGAGTTCATGGCTACACCTTC
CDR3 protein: CASSRTGVGVHGYTF

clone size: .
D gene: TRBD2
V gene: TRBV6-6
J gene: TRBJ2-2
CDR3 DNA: TGTGCCAGCAGTTCCGGACTAGCGGGGTCCGGGGAGCTGTTTTTT
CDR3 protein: CASSSGLAGSGELFF

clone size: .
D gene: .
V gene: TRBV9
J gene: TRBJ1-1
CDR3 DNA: TGTGCCAGCAGCGTATTTGAGGCAGGGACTGAAGCTTTCTTT
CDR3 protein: CASSVFEAGTEAFF

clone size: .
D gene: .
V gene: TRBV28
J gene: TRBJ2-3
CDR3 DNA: TGTGCCAGCAGTTTAATTCGGCGGCCCTACACAGATACGCAGTATTTT
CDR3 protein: CASSLIRRPYTDTQYF

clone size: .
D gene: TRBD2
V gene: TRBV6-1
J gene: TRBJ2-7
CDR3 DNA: TGTGCAGCGGCCGGGACTAGCCTTTACGAGCAGTACTTC
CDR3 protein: CAAAGTSLYEQYF

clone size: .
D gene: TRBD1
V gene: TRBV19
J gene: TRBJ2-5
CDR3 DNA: TGTGCCAGTAGTATAGATGGACAGGACCAAGAGACCCAGTACTTC
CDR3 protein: CASSIDGQDQETQYF

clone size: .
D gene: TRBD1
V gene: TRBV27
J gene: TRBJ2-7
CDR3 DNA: TGTGCCAGCAGTTTACGTGGACAGGGGTACTACGAGCAGTACTTC
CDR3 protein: CASSLRGQGYYEQYF

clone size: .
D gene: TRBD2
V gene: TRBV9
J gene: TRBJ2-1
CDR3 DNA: TGTGCCAGCAGCGTAGGGACTAGCGGAAACAATGAGCAGTTCTTC
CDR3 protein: CASSVGTSGNNEQFF

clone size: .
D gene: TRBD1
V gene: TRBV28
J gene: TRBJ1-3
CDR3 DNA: TGTGCCAGCAGCCTCAGGGGGCCCCTCTCTGGAAACACCATATATTTT
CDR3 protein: CASSLRGPLSGNTIYF

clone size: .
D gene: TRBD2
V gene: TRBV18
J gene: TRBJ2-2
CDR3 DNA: TGTGCCAGCTCGTACGGACTAGCGGGAGGTCGAAACACCGGGGAGCTGTTTTTT
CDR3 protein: CASSYGLAGGRNTGELFF

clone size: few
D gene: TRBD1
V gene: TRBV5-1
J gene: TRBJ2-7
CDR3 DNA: TGCGCCAGCAGCTTGGGGTTCGGACAGGGCTACGAGCAGTACTTC
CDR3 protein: CASSLGFGQGYEQYF

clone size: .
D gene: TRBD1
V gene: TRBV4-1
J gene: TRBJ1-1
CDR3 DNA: TGCGCCAGCAGCCAAGGGGACAGGGTGGGCCGGAACACTGAAGCTTTCTTT
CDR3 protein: CASSQGDRVGRNTEAFF

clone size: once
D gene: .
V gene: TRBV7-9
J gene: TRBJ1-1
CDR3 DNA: TGTGCCAGCAGCTTAGGGTCTAGGAGATCGAACACTGAAGCTTTCTTT
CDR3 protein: CASSLGSRRSNTEAFF

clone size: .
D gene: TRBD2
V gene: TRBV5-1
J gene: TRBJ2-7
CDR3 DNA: TGCGCCAGCAGCTTGCGAGGACTAGCGGGGGACTCCTACGAGCAGTACTTC
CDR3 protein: CASSLRGLAGDSYEQYF

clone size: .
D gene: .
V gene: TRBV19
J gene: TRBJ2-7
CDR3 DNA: TGTGCCAGTAGGTTTCTACACGAGCAGTACTTC
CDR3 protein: CASRFLHEQYF

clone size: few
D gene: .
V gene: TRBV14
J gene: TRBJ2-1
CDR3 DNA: TGTGCCAGCAGCCAAGATCGGGACTTATGGCAGTTCTTC
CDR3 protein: CASSQDRDLWQFF

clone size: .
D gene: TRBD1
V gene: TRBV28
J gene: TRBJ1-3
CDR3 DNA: TGTGCCAGCTCTTCCTCGGACAGGGCTGGAAACACCATATATTTT
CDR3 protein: CASSSSDRAGNTIYF

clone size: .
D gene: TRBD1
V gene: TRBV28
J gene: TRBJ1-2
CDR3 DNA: TGTGCCAGCAGTTTGTCGAGGACAGGGGTGGGTGGCTACACCTTC
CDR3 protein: CASSLSRTGVGGYTF

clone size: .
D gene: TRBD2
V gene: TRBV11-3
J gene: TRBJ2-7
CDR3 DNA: TGTGCCAGCAGCCCGGGACTAGCGGGGTACGAGCAGTACTTC
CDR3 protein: CASSPGLAGYEQYF

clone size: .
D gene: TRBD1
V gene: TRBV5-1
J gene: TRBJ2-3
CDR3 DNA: TGCGCCAGCAGCCAGTACAGGGGGCATTCGGTGCCTAGCACAGATACGCAGTATTTT
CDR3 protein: CASSQYRGHSVPSTDTQYF

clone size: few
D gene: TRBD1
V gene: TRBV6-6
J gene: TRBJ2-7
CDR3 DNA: TGTGCCAGCAGTTCTTGGGACAGGAGCTCCTACGAGCAGTACTTC
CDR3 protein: CASSSWDRSSYEQYF

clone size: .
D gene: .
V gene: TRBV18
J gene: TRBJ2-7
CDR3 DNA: TGTGCCAGCTCACCTCTGGGCGCCTCCTTCTTCGAGCAGTACTTC
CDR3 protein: CASSPLGASFFEQYF

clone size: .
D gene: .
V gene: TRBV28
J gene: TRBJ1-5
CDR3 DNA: TGTGCCAGCAGTTCCTCCAGGCCGGCGGGGCCAAATCAGCCCCAGCATTTT
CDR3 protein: CASSSSRPAGPNQPQHF

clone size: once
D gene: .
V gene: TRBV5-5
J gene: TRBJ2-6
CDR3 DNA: TGTGCCAGCAGCTTACGGACGGGGTCTGGGGCCAACGTCCTGACTTTC
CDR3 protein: CASSLRTGSGANVLTF

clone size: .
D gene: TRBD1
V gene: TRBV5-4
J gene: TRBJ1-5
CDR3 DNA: TGTGCCAGCAGCTTCGGGACAGGCCTTAGCAATCAGCCCCAGCATTTT
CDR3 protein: CASSFGTGLSNQPQHF

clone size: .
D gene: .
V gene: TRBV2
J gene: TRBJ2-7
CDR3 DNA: TGTGCCAGCAGTGCCGAACATATCTACGAGCAGTACTTC
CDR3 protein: CASSAEHIYEQYF

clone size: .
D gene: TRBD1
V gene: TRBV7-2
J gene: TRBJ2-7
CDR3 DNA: TGTGCCAGCAGCCATAGGGGTCGGGACAGCTTGTTCCACGAGCAGTACTTC
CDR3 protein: CASSHRGRDSLFHEQYF

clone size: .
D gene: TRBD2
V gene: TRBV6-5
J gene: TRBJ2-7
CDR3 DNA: TGTGCCAGCAGTTATTTGTCTGCGGGGGCCTACGAGCAGTACTTC
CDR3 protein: CASSYLSAGAYEQYF